This T cell receptor beta chain was sequenced for a study of tumor and adjacent non-tumor tissue in lung cancer. The library came from three nested PCR rounds adapted from ARM-PCR protocols. MiXCR, applied by TCRdb to the multiplex PCR reads, yields one record per CDR3 protein. The sample records 200,000 to 250,000 distinct CDR3 sequences, 70% to 75% being singletons. No cell sorting was done before RNA was extracted from the tissue. Comments on this clonotype: Germline and junction disagree at one end, which may indicate a read error.

CDR1 and CDR2 from the germline V gene are DFQATT and SNEGSKA (reference sequence). The CDR3 has 15 amino acids. Source material: lung tumor tissue. This sequence was found in a man aged 55 to 70 with non-small cell lung cancer. The J gene is TRBJ1-6, the V gene TRBV20-1; 7 positions match TRBD1. This CDR3 reads CSALYRGLWNSPFHF. The CDR3, as DNA: TGCAGTGCTTTATACAGGGGACTCTGGAATTCACCCTTCCACTTT.